The T cell receptor beta chain described here comes from a study of spatial heterogeneity in lung cancer. Study-wide results and caveats: Coverage estimated for tumor T cells reached about 7% for alpha chains and less than 15% for beta chains. Ubiquitous and regional nonsynonymous mutation counts were tracked by ubiquitous and regional expanded TCR counts, respectively. Mutation counts in tumors were tracked by counts of expanded intratumoral alpha and beta TCRs.

On this clonotype itself: Its target is unknown. A read error is possible here, since a much larger clone lies one base away.

The time point denotes: sample taken at primary tumor resection. 55 to 80 TRACERx patients with early, untreated non-small cell lung cancer donated samples. CDR1 and CDR2 from the germline V gene are SGHRS and YFSETQ. This CDR3 contains 15 residues. Using its own MiXCR run on the 5' RACE reads, TCRdb lists one record per CDR3 protein. The table records about 14,000 distinct CDR3 sequences, under 4% of them present only once. The V call is TRBV5-1, the J call TRBJ2-3; the D call may be TRBD1 or TRBD2 (5 bases each). The specimen was lung tumor tissue, collected at surgery. The TCR sequence derives from a male donor with early-stage non-small cell lung cancer. CDR3 in DNA: TGCGTCAGCAGCTTGGTAGGGGTCGCAGGAGGTACGCAGTATTTT. It translates to CVSSLVGVAGGTQYF.